Each of the 23 T cell receptor beta chains below was sequenced from the same sample in a study of T-cell reconstitution after alpha-beta-depleted transplantation in children. For TCRbeta, the library was prepared with unique molecular identifiers. A single record per CDR3 protein comes from TCRdb applying MiXCR to the PCR reads. Of about 830,000 distinct CDR3 sequences listed, around 15% are singletons. The sequencing used PBMCs, mostly from graft donor cells, collected 360 days after TCRalphabeta/CD19-depleted stem cell transplant. These receptors originate from a male patient younger than 18 who had a stem cell transplant for acute lymphoblastic leukemia, so the T cells may come from the graft donor.

This clonotype occurred a few times. The gene calls are TRBV5-1 and TRBJ2-6; D is perhaps TRBD2 (5 bases). The CDR3 has 18 amino acids. V was cut by 2 bases and J by 0 bases, with 15 bases left in between. In germline, CDR1 is SGHRS, CDR2 YFSETQ. The CDR3 nucleotides read TGCGCCAGCAGCTTCCAAGGGCTAGCCGGCTCTGGGGCCAACGTCCTGACTTTC. Translated: CASSFQGLAGSGANVLTF. The whole variable domain, filled in from reference TRBV5-1 and TRBJ2-6, reads KAGVTQTPRYLIKTRGQQVTLSCSPISGHRSVSWYQQTPGQGLQFLFEYFSETQRNKGNFPGRFSGRQFSNSRSEMNVSTLELGDSALYLCASSFQGLAGSGANVLTFGAGSRLTVL.

There are many counts of this clonotype. J is TRBJ2-1 and V is TRBV7-9; 12 bases are a match to TRBD2. The J segment lost 4 bases and the V segment lost 4 bases, leaving 5 bases of the junction unmatched. This CDR3 spans 16 amino acids. Germline CDR1 is SEHNR and CDR2 is FQNEAQ (reference sequence). The CDR3 nucleotides read TGTGCCAGCAGCTCGGGACTAGCGGGCCCTTACAATGAGCAGTTCTTC. The encoded protein is CASSSGLAGPYNEQFF.

This clonotype was seen a few times. The V gene is TRBV27, the J gene TRBJ1-6; a weak D match, TRBD1 (6 bases). The V gene lost 6 bases and the J gene lost 0 bases, with 12 bases spanning the gap. Germline lookup yields CDR1 MNHEY and CDR2 SMNVEV (reference sequence). The CDR3 spans 16 residues. The CDR3 reads CASSLAGVSYNSPLHF. In nucleotides, the CDR3 is TGTGCCAGCAGCCTCGCAGGGGTCTCCTATAATTCACCCCTCCACTTT.

The chain carries TRBV3-1 and TRBJ2-1, with 9 nucleotides matching TRBD2. V lost 3 bases to trimming and J lost 5 bases; unmatched junction nucleotides: 5. The germline V gene encodes CDR1 LGHDT and CDR2 YNNKEL (reference sequence). This CDR3 contains 15 residues. The CDR3 spells CASSQELAGNNEQFF. The CDR3 DNA reads as TGTGCCAGCAGCCAGGAACTAGCGGGTAACAATGAGCAGTTCTTC.

The chain has TRBV6-2 or TRBV6-3 and TRBJ2-1; 7 positions agree with TRBD2. Germline V gene lookup returns CDR1 MNHEY and CDR2 SVGEGT. The CDR3 has 16 amino acids. V lost 8 bases, J lost 3 bases, and 13 bases stayed unmatched. The CDR3 bases are TGTGCCAGCCGACGACGGGGGAGGGCCGTCTACAATGAGCAGTTCTTC. Residues: CASRRRGRAVYNEQFF.

The chain employs TRBV5-3 and TRBJ2-2; TRBD2 agrees at 11 bases. TRBV5-3 is recorded as an ORF, its role being uncertain. The CDR3 length is 20 residues. Germline trimming cut 3 bases from V and 0 bases from J; bases unmatched to any gene: 13. CDR3: CARSWTSGPAPIANTGELFF. CDR3 bases: TGTGCCAGAAGCTGGACTAGCGGGCCCGCTCCAATCGCGAACACCGGGGAGCTGTTTTTT.

This clonotype was found many times. This chain connects TRBV4-2 to TRBJ2-5; D perhaps matches TRBD2 (5 bases). From germline, CDR1 is LGHNA and CDR2 YNFKEQ. V was pared by 2 bases and J by 2 bases, with 21 bases between. The CDR3 consists of 18 residues. The CDR3 region is CASSQRRTRINRQETQYF. For the CDR3, the DNA is TGTGCCAGCAGCCAACGACGTACTAGAATTAATCGGCAAGAGACCCAGTACTTC.

This clonotype occurred a few times. J is TRBJ1-4 and V is TRBV7-2; TRBD1 matches 8 bases. V shed 4 bases and J 7 bases; nucleotides not matched to a gene: 8. There are 15 residues in the CDR3. Germline V gives CDR1 SGHTA, CDR2 FQGNSA. CDR3 sequence: CASSWGQVGIEKLFF. The DNA of the CDR3 is TGTGCCAGCAGCTGGGGACAGGTCGGAATTGAAAAACTGTTTTTT.

The chain couples TRBV20-1 to TRBJ1-4; D unclear. Per the germline V gene, CDR1 is DFQATT and CDR2 is SNEGSKA (reference sequence). V lost 5 bases and J lost 10, with 14 bases in between. This CDR3 is built from 12 residues. The CDR3 reads CSALPQGGKLFF. The CDR3, as DNA: TGCAGTGCTCTTCCGCAAGGCGGAAAACTGTTTTTT.

This chain joins TRBV11-2 and TRBJ1-2; D gene unclear. Germline lookup yields CDR1 SGHAT and CDR2 FQNNGV. CDR3 length: 16 amino acids. V shed 5 bases and J shed 6 bases, with 22 bases lying between them. CDR3 coding DNA: TGTGCCAGCAGCGTAGGACTCGCGGGATACGGGGATGGCTACACCTTC. Translating gives CASSVGLAGYGDGYTF. Complete variable domain (other parts from reference TRBV11-2 and TRBJ1-2): EAGVAQSPRYKIIEKRQSVAFWCNPISGHATLYWYQQILGQGPKLLIQFQNNGVVDDSQLPKDRFSAERLKGVDSTLKIQPAKLEDSAVYLCASSVGLAGYGDGYTFGSGTRLTVV.

The CDR3, as DNA: TGTGCCAGCAGTGGTAGGGGTCCTCAGTCTATGGGGGGTTTGGACAATGAGCAGTTCTTC. Protein: CASSGRGPQSMGGLDNEQFF. This sequence joins TRBV2 and TRBJ2-1; the D gene is possibly TRBD2 (6 bases). The germline V and J ends were trimmed by 4 bases and 5 bases, with 30 bases remaining between them. Looked up from germline, CDR1 is SNHLY and CDR2 is FYNNEI. This CDR3 contains 20 residues.

V gene TRBV6-2 or TRBV6-3 combines with J gene TRBJ2-5; 9 bases line up with TRBD1. This CDR3 contains 17 residues. Germline-derived CDR1 and CDR2 are MNHEY and SVGEGT. J lost 1 base, V lost 0 bases, and 6 bases had no gene match. The CDR3 loop is CASSYSRDRDFQETQYF. As DNA, the CDR3 is TGTGCCAGCAGTTACTCCCGGGACAGGGATTTCCAAGAGACCCAGTACTTC.

This clonotype was counted between two and nine times. The V call is TRBV3-1, the J call TRBJ1-2; 8 nucleotides agree with TRBD1. Germline assignment: CDR1 LGHDT and CDR2 YNNKEL (reference sequence). The ends lost 5 bases at V and 6 bases at J; junction bases unmatched: 8. The CDR3 totals 14 residues. CDR3 nucleotides: TGTGCCAGCAGCTTGATCAGGGGGCTGGATGGCTACACCTTC. Encoded protein: CASSLIRGLDGYTF.

V usage is TRBV28 and J usage is TRBJ1-3, with TRBD1 identical over 11 bases. Germline V gene lookup returns CDR1 MDHEN and CDR2 SYDVKM. The CDR3 sequence is 15 residues long. V shed 0 bases, J shed 8 bases, and the junction held 3 bases outside the gene matches. DNA of the CDR3: TGTGCCAGCAGTTTATGGAGGGACAGGGGGGACACCATATATTTT. It yields the protein CASSLWRDRGDTIYF.

This clonotype was picked up a small number of times. This chain connects TRBV5-1 to TRBJ2-7; D is uncertain. The CDR3 loop spans 12 amino acids. Germline V gives CDR1 SGHRS, CDR2 YFSETQ. The V end lost 3 bases, the J end lost 6 bases, and 10 bases lay between the germline ends. CDR3 nucleotides: TGCGCCAGCAGCTCTGCGCGTAGCGAGCAGTACTTC. It codes for CASSSARSEQYF. Looking up the rest from reference TRBV5-1 and TRBJ2-7 gives the full variable domain: KAGVTQTPRYLIKTRGQQVTLSCSPISGHRSVSWYQQTPGQGLQFLFEYFSETQRNKGNFPGRFSGRQFSNSRSEMNVSTLELGDSALYLCASSSARSEQYFGPGTRLTVT.

The V gene is TRBV20-1, the J gene TRBJ2-7; 9 bases are a match to TRBD2. The CDR3 consists of 15 residues. V gave up 1 base and J gave up 3 bases; unmatched junction bases: 7. The germline V gene encodes CDR1 DFQATT and CDR2 SNEGSKA (reference sequence). CDR3 in amino acids: CSARGLAEGYYEQYF. DNA for the CDR3: TGCAGTGCTAGAGGACTAGCGGAGGGGTACTACGAGCAGTACTTC.

In its sample, this clonotype was seen a few times. The V and J genes are TRBV25-1 and TRBJ2-7, with unresolved D. The CDR3 runs to 13 residues. V lost 3 bases and J lost 3, with 9 bases in between. Germline V gene sequence: CDR1 MGHDK, CDR2 SYGVNS. The CDR3 DNA reads TGTGCCAGCAGTGAGCACCAATACTACGAGCAGTACTTC. Translation gives CASSEHQYYEQYF.

This clonotype was found a few times. The chain links TRBV5-1 to TRBJ2-5; a weak D match, TRBD2 (6 bases). CDR3 size: 14 residues. V was shortened by 5 bases and J by 3 bases, with 14 bases between the two germline ends. The V gene's germline CDR1 is SGHRS and CDR2 YFSETQ. The chain's CDR3 is CASRSGTSKETQYF. CDR3 nucleotides: TGCGCCAGCAGGTCCGGGACTTCTAAAGAGACCCAGTACTTC.

The chain is built from TRBV7-9 and TRBJ2-7, with unresolved D. V was pared by 4 bases and J by 2 bases, with 9 bases between. Germline V gene sequence: CDR1 SEHNR, CDR2 FQNEAQ (reference sequence). The CDR3 has 13 residues. The CDR3 is CASSSYGPYEQYF. CDR3 in DNA: TGTGCCAGCAGCTCTTACGGGCCCTACGAGCAGTACTTC.

This clonotype was observed a handful of times. The genes are TRBV11-2 and TRBJ2-5; 15 bases are a match to TRBD2. With V trimmed by 6 bases and J by 5 bases, 13 bases remained unmatched. Germline V gene lookup returns CDR1 SGHAT and CDR2 FQNNGV. The CDR3 consists of 18 residues. The DNA of the CDR3 is TGTGCCAGCAGACTTAGGCGGGGACTAGCGGGAGGTACGGAGACCCAGTACTTC. Protein: CASRLRRGLAGGTETQYF.

V gene TRBV2 combines with J gene TRBJ2-1, with 11 bases that match TRBD1. Per the germline V gene, CDR1 is SNHLY and CDR2 is FYNNEI. The CDR3 runs 13 residues. The ends lost 9 bases at V and 12 bases at J; junction bases unmatched: 10. The CDR3 is CASLGQGDKRQFF. In DNA, the CDR3 is TGTGCCAGTTTGGGACAGGGGGACAAGCGGCAGTTCTTC.

The chain has TRBV15 and TRBJ2-1, with D possibly TRBD2 on 6 matching bases. The V gene lost 6 bases and the J gene lost 0 bases, with 18 bases spanning the gap. The CDR3 is 17 amino acids. CDR1 and CDR2 (germline): LNHNV, YYDKDF (reference sequence). The CDR3 loop reads CATRKVFGTDSYNEQFF. CDR3 nucleotides: TGTGCCACCAGGAAGGTGTTCGGGACTGACTCCTACAATGAGCAGTTCTTC.

This clonotype was picked up a small number of times. The chain carries TRBV7-3 and TRBJ2-3; D unresolved. Trimming took off 2 bases at V and 3 bases at J, with 24 bases between the two ends. Germline V gives CDR1 SGHTA, CDR2 FQGTGA. The CDR3 has 19 residues. CDR3 amino acids: CASSLCRTAVGSETDTQYF. Written as DNA, the CDR3 is TGTGCCAGCAGCTTATGTAGGACGGCAGTAGGGTCAGAAACAGATACGCAGTATTTT.